This T cell receptor (beta chain) was retrieved from a study of metastatic and nonmetastatic thyroid tumors. TCRdb recomputed clones from the PCR reads via MiXCR. In the table there are about 14,000 clones, approximately 28% of which are singletons. Deletions cut 2 bases from V and 4 bases from J, with 6 bases between. Germline V gene sequence: CDR1 GTSNPN, CDR2 SVGIG (reference sequence). The CDR3 covers 12 residues. Each patient went into thyroid surgery without having received any treatment. This receptor was taken from a female donor with papillary thyroid cancer or a benign thyroid nodule (not recorded which). Some clones in this sample may be carry-over from other donors' samples. V usage is TRBV30 and J usage is TRBJ1-3; D might be TRBD1 (5 bases). Input material: tumor tissue. In DNA form, the CDR3 reads TGTGCCTGGAGTAACAGGGGAAACACCATATATTTT. Protein: CAWSNRGNTIYF.